Described below is a single T cell receptor beta chain sequence and its context. Its antigen is not identified. The CDR3 is 15 residues long. The germline V and J ends were trimmed by 2 bases and 0 bases, with 8 bases remaining between them. Germline V gives CDR1 MGHDK, CDR2 SYGVNS. This entry belongs to a study of cytomegalovirus exposure and HLA in healthy donors. Broader study findings: Highly shared variants forming one cluster were likely a sequencing artifact.

This PCR relied on a set of 60 Vbeta primers and 13 Jbeta primers. The repertoire was sequenced with immunoSEQ multiplex PCR; TCRdb's copy has only in-frame clones and lacks some. The sample records under 150,000 clones, about 61% being singletons. The chain recombines TRBV25-1 with TRBJ1-3; D gene uncertain. This clonotype originated in a middle-aged woman in good health and CMV-seronegative. Sequenced input: PBMCs. The CDR3 spells CASSEGGASGNTIYF. The CDR3 bases are TGTGCCAGCAGTGAAGGCGGAGCCTCTGGAAACACCATATATTTT.